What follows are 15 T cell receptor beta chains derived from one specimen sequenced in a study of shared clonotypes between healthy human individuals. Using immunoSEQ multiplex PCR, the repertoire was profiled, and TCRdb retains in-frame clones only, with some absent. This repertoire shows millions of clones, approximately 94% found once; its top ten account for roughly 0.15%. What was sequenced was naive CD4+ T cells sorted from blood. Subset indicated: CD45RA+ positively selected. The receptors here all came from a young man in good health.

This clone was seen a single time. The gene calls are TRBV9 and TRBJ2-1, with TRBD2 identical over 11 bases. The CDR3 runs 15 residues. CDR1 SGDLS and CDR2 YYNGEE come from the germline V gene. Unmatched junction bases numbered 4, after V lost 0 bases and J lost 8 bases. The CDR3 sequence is CASSVGSGRVDEQFF. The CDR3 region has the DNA TGTGCCAGCAGCGTAGGTAGCGGGAGGGTCGATGAGCAGTTCTTC.

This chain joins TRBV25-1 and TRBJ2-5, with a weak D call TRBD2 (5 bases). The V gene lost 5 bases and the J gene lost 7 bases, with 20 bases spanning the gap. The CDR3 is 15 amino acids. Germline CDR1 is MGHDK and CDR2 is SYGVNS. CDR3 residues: CASSPSRGLEVTQYF. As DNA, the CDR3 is TGTGCCAGCAGTCCATCACGGGGTCTCGAAGTGACCCAGTACTTC.

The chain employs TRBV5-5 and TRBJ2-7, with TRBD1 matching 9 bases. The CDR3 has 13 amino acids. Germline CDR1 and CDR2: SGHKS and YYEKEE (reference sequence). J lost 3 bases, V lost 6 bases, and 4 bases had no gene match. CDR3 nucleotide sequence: TGTGCCAGCACTCCGGGACAGGGCTACGAGCAGTACTTC. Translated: CASTPGQGYEQYF.

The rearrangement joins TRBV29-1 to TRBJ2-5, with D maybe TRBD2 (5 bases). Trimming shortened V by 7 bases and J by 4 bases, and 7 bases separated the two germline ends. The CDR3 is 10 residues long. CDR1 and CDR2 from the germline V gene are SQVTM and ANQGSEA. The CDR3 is CSGTGETQYF. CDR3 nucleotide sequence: TGCAGCGGGACTGGAGAGACCCAGTACTTC.

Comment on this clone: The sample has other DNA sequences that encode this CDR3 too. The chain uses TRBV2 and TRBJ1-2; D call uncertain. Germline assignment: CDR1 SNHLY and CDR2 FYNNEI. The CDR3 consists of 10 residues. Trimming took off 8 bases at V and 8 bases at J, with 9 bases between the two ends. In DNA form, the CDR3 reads TGTGCCAGCTCTGGGGAGGGCTACACCTTC. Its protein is CASSGEGYTF.

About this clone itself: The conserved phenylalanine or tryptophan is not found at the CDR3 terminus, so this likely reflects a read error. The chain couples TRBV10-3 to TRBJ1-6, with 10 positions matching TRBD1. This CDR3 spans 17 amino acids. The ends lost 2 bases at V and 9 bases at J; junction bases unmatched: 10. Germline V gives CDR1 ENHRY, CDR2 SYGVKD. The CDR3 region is CAISERGPGQGTSPLHL. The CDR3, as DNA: TGTGCCATCAGTGAGCGGGGACCGGGACAGGGGACTTCACCCCTCCACCTT.

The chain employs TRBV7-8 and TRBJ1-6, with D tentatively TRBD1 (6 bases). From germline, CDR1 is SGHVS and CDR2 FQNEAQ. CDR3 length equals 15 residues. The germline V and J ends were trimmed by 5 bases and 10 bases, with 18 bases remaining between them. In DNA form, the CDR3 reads TGTGCCAGCAGCCCCCAGGACGGGACAAGATCACCCCTCCACTTT. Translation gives CASSPQDGTRSPLHF.

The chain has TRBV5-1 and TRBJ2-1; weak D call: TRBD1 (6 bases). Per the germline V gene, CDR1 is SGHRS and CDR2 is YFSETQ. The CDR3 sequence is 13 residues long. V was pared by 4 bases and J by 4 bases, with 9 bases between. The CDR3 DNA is TGCGCCAGCAGCCAGGACAGTTACAATGAGCAGTTCTTC. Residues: CASSQDSYNEQFF.

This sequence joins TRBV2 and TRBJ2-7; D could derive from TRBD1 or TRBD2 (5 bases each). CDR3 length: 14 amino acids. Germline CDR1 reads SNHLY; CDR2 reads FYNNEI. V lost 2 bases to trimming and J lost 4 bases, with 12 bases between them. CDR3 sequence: CASSEQGVVYEQYF. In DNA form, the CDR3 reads TGTGCCAGCAGTGAACAGGGAGTGGTATACGAGCAGTACTTC.

CDR3 residues: CASSLAIPRTSAVGRDTDTQYF. CDR3 nucleotide sequence: TGTGCCAGCAGCTTAGCTATCCCCCGGACTAGCGCTGTGGGGCGAGACACAGATACGCAGTATTTT. V and J are TRBV7-2 and TRBJ2-3, with 9 bases fitting TRBD2. This CDR3 is built from 22 residues. V shed 0 bases and J 2 bases; nucleotides not matched to a gene: 21. Germline CDR1 reads SGHTA; CDR2 reads FQGNSA.

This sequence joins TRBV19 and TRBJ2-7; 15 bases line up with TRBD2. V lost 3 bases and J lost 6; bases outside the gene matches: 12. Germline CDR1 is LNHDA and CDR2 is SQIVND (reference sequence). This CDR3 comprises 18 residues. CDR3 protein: CASSIDGLAGGPRLEQYF. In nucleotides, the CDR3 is TGTGCCAGTAGTATTGACGGACTAGCGGGAGGGCCGAGGCTCGAGCAGTACTTC.

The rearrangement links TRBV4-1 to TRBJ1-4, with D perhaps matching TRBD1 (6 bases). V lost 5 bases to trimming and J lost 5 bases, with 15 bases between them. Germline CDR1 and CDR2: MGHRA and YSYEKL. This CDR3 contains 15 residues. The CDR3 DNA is TGCGCCAGCAGCACCAACCGGGACACAAATGAAAAACTGTTTTTT. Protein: CASSTNRDTNEKLFF.

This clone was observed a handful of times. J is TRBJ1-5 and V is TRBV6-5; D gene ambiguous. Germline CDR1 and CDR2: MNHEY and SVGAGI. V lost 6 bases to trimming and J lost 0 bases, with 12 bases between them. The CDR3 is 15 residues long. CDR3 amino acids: CASRAREYSNQPQHF. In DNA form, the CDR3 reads TGTGCCAGCAGAGCCCGGGAGTATAGCAATCAGCCCCAGCATTTT.

This chain's CDR3 is CASRGQPYEQYF. CDR3 sequence (DNA): TGTGCCAGCAGGGGACAGCCCTACGAGCAGTACTTC. The chain joins TRBV25-1 to TRBJ2-7; 7 bases are a match to TRBD1. The CDR3 is 12 amino acids. Germline CDR1 MGHDK, CDR2 SYGVNS. Trimming cost V 6 bases and J 2 bases; bases outside gene matches: 1.

CDR3 sequence (DNA): TGTGCCAGCAGTGCTTCCGGGACTAGCGGGGGGTCTATCTCCTACAATGAGCAGTTCTTC. Translated, it gives CASSASGTSGGSISYNEQFF. The chain couples TRBV2 to TRBJ2-1, with 15 bases fitting TRBD2. Losses at the gene ends were 4 bases for V and 0 bases for J; bases not matched to a gene: 10. Germline V CDR1 and CDR2: SNHLY, FYNNEI. This CDR3 comprises 20 residues.